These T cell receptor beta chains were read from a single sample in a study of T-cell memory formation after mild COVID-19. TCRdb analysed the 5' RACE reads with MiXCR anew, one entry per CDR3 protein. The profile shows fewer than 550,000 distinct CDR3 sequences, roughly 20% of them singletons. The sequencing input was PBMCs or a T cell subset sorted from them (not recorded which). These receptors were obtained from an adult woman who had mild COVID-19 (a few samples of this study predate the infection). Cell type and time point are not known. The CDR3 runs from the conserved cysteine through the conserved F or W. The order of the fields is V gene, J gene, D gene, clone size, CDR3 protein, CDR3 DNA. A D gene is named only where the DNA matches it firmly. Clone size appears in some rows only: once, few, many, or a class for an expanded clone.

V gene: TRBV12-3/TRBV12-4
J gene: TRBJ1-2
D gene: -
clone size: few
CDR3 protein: CASSPGDPNYGYTF
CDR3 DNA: TGTGCCAGCAGCCCTGGGGACCCTAACTATGGCTACACCTTC

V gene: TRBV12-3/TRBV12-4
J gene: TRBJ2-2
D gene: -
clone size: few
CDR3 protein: CASKTAELITGELFF
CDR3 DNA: TGTGCCAGCAAGACGGCCGAACTGATCACCGGGGAGCTGTTTTTT

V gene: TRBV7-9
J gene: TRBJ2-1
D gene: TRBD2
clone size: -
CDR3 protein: CASSLQRLAGASEQFF
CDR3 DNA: TGTGCCAGCAGCTTACAGAGGCTAGCGGGTGCCAGTGAGCAGTTCTTC

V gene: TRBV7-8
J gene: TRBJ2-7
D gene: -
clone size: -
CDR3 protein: CASSLDGGQSYEQYF
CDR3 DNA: TGTGCCAGCAGTTTGGACGGGGGGCAGTCCTACGAGCAGTACTTC

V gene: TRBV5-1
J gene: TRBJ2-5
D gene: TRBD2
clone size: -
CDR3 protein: CASSYWTSGAQETQYF
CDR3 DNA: TGCGCCAGCAGCTACTGGACTAGCGGGGCCCAAGAGACCCAGTACTTC

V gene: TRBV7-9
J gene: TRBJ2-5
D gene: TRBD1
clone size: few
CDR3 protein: CASSLRKGQGRGTQYF
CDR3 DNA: TGTGCCAGCAGCTTAAGGAAGGGACAGGGCAGGGGGACCCAGTACTTC

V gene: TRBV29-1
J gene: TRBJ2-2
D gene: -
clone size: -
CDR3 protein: CSVEDSWRTGELFF
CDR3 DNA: TGCAGCGTTGAGGACTCCTGGAGAACCGGGGAGCTGTTTTTT

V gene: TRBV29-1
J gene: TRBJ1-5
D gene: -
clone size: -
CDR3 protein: CSVVGGNNQPQHF
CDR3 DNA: TGCAGCGTTGTTGGGGGGAACAATCAGCCCCAGCATTTT

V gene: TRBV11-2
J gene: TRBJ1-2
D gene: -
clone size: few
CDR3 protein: CASRSVRVNYGYTF
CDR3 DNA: TGTGCCAGCAGATCCGTGAGGGTTAACTATGGCTACACCTTC

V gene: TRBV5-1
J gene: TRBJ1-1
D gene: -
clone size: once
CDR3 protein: CASSIGQQNTEAFF
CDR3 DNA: TGCGCCAGCAGCATTGGACAGCAGAACACTGAAGCTTTCTTT

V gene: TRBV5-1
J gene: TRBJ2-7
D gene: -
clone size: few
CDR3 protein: CASSFQGSPYEQYF
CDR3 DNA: TGCGCCAGCAGCTTTCAAGGTTCCCCCTACGAGCAGTACTTC

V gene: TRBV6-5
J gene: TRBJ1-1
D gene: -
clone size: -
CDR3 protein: CASIGAQGTEAFF
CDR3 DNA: TGTGCCAGCATAGGGGCCCAAGGGACTGAAGCTTTCTTT

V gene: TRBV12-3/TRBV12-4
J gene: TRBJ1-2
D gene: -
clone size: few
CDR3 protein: CASSLSGSWGYGYTF
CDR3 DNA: TGTGCCAGCAGTTTAAGTGGCAGTTGGGGGTATGGCTACACCTTC

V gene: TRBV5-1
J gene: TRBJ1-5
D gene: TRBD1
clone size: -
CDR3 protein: CASSLSGQENQPQHF
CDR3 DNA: TGCGCCAGCAGCTTGTCCGGACAGGAGAATCAGCCCCAGCATTTT

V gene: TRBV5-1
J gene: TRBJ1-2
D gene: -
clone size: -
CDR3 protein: CASSFEMSYGYTF
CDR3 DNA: TGCGCCAGCAGCTTTGAGATGTCCTATGGCTACACCTTC

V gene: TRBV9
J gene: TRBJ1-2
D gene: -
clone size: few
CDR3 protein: CASSVVQDYGYTF
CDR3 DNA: TGTGCCAGCAGCGTAGTACAGGACTATGGCTACACCTTC

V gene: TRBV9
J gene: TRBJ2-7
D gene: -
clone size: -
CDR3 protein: CASSVGGGTGTYEQYF
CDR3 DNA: TGTGCCAGCAGCGTAGGGGGGGGGACAGGCACCTACGAGCAGTACTTC

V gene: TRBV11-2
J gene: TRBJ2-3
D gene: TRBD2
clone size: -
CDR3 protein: CASSLVGSGGPRDTQYF
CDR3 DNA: TGTGCCAGCAGCTTAGTCGGCAGCGGGGGCCCACGGGATACGCAGTATTTT

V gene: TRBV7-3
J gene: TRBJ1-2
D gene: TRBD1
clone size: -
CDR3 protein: CASSPATGVSYGYTF
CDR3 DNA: TGTGCCAGCAGCCCCGCGACAGGGGTCTCCTATGGCTACACCTTC

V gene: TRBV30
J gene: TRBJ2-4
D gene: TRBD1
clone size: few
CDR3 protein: CAWSFRDRAFIAKNIQYF
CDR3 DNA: TGTGCCTGGAGTTTCCGGGACAGGGCCTTCATAGCCAAAAACATTCAGTACTTC

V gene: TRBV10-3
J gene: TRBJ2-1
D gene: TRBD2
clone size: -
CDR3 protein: CAISESGLAGGPDYNEQFF
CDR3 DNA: TGTGCCATCAGTGAGTCGGGTCTAGCGGGGGGGCCGGACTACAATGAGCAGTTCTTC

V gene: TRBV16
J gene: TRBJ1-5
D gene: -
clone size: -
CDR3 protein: CASSHPRQGGNQPQHF
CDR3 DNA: TGTGCCAGCAGCCACCCCAGGCAGGGCGGGAATCAGCCCCAGCATTTT

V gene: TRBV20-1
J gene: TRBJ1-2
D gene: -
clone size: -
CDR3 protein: CKLAGTTTSSYGYTF
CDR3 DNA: TGCAAGTTAGCCGGGACAACCACATCATCCTATGGCTACACCTTC

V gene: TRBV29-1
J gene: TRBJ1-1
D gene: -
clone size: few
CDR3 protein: CSVGGWEEAFF
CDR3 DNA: TGCAGCGTTGGAGGGTGGGAGGAAGCCTTCTTT

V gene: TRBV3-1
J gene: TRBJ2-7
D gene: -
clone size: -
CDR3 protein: CASSQDGTRTSYEQYF
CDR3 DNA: TGTGCCAGCAGCCAAGATGGCACCAGAACCTCCTACGAGCAGTACTTC

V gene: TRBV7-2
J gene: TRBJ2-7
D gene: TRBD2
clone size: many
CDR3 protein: CASSLEASGSYEQYF
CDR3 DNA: TGTGCCAGCAGCTTAGAGGCTAGCGGGAGTTACGAGCAGTACTTC

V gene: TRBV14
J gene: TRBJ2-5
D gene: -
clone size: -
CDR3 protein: CASSQARTERDRETQYF
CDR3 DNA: TGTGCCAGCAGCCAAGCCCGCACCGAGCGGGACAGGGAGACCCAGTACTTC

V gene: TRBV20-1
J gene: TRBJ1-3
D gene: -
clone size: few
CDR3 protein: CSARAGMGNTIYF
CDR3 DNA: TGCAGTGCTAGAGCCGGGATGGGAAACACCATATATTTT

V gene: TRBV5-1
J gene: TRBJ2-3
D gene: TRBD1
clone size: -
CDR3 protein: CASSLARDRGTDTQYF
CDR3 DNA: TGCGCCAGCAGCTTGGCACGGGACAGGGGGACAGATACGCAGTATTTT

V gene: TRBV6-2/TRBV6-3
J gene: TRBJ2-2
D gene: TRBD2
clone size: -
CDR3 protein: CASSLRLAGGSGELFF
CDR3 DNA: TGTGCCAGCAGTCTCAGACTAGCGGGAGGAAGCGGGGAGCTGTTTTTT

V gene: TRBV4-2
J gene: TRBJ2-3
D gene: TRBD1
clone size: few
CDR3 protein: CASSRDRGKDTQYF
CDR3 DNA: TGTGCCAGCAGCCGTGACAGGGGAAAGGATACGCAGTATTTT

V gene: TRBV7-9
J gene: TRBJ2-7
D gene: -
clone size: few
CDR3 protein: CASRLGAYEQYF
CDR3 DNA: TGTGCCAGCCGTCTCGGGGCCTACGAGCAGTACTTC

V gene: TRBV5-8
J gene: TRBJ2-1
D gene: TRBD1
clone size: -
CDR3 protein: CASSFHAGTGNGNEQFF
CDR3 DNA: TGTGCCAGCAGCTTCCATGCCGGGACAGGGAACGGAAATGAGCAGTTCTTC

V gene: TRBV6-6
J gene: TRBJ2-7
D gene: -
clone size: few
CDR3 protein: CASSYPSTYEQYF
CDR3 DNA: TGTGCCAGCAGTTACCCTAGCACCTACGAGCAGTACTTC

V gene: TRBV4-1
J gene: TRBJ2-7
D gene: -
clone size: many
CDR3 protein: CASSQGAPYEQYF
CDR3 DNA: TGCGCCAGCAGCCAAGGGGCCCCCTACGAGCAGTACTTC

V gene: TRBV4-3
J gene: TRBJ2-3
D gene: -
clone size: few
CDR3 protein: CASSPGTFDTDTQYF
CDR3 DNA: TGCGCCAGCAGCCCCGGGACTTTTGACACAGATACGCAGTATTTT

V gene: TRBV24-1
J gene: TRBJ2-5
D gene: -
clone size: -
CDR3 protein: CATSDPRTAQETQYF
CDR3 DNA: TGTGCCACCAGTGATCCCCGGACAGCCCAAGAGACCCAGTACTTC